This TCR beta chain was sequenced in a study of T cells in Graves' hyperthyroidism and ophthalmopathy. Each diagnosis drew on symptoms, thyroxine, TRAb, thyroid ultrasound and orbital computed tomography findings. Cells are PBMCs isolated from about 10 ml of fresh blood. Germline-derived CDR1 and CDR2 are KGHDR and SFDVKD. CDR3 size: 14 residues. V lost 7 bases to trimming and J lost 4 bases; unmatched junction nucleotides: 6. RNA transcripts served as the template for amplifying TCR beta CDR3 regions. First-round RT-PCR targeting the TCR CDR3 was performed with the HTBI primer set. TCRdb re-derived calls from the multiplex PCR reads in MiXCR, one entry per CDR3 protein. The sample consists of 150,000 or so distinct CDR3 sequences, roughly 23% of them appearing once.

This receptor was obtained from a woman between 50 and 59 years old with Graves' hyperthyroidism that later progressed to Graves' ophthalmopathy. Sequencing input: blood. The genes are TRBV24-1 and TRBJ1-3, with 7 bases lining up with TRBD1. This CDR3 is CATRGQPEGNTIYF. Here the CDR3 DNA reads TGTGCCACCAGGGGACAGCCGGAGGGAAACACCATATATTTT.